This TCR beta chain is from a study of blood T cell repertoires in COVID-19. Study background: Specimens from acute and convalescent COVID-19 originated in the United States, Italy and Spain.

The V and J ends lost 5 bases and 5 bases, in that order; junction bases with no gene match: 6. This CDR3 region has 15 residues. Germline V gene lookup returns CDR1 KGHDR and CDR2 SFDVKD. Profiled with immunoSEQ multiplex PCR; TCRdb holds only in-frame clones, not every one. The profile shows fewer than 350,000 clones, nearly 90% of them singletons. The study recruited people aged about 18 to 90 years across under 25 US areas. Cohorts were determined from participant-reported clinical history. The receptor was isolated from a woman under 30 with acute COVID-19. Sequencing was done on a sample of PBMCs or T cells enriched from blood (not recorded which). This rearrangement joins TRBV24-1 to TRBJ2-1, with 9 nucleotides matching TRBD1. CDR3 sequence reads: CATSGPGTGHNEQFF. The CDR3 region has the DNA TGTGCCACCAGTGGGCCCGGGACAGGGCACAATGAGCAGTTCTTC.